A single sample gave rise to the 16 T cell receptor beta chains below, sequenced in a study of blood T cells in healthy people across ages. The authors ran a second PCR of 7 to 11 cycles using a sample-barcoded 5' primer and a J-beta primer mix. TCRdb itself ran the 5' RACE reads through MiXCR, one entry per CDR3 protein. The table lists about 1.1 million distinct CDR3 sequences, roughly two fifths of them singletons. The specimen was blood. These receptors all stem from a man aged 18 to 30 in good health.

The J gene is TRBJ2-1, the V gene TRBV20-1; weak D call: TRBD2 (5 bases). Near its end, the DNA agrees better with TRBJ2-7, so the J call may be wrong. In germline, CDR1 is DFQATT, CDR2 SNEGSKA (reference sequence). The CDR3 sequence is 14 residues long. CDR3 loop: CSAKGPRGYNEQYF. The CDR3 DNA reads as TGCAGTGCTAAGGGTCCTAGAGGGTACAATGAGCAGTACTTC.

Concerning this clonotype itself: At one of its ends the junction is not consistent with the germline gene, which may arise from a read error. For the CDR3, the DNA is TGTGCCAGTAGTGAAATCAGGGTGGATGGCAATCAGCCCCAGCATTTT. Protein product: CASSEIRVDGNQPQHF. The V gene is TRBV6-1, the J gene TRBJ1-5, with TRBD1 as a possible D gene (5 bases). The CDR3 is 16 amino acids. CDR1 MNHNS and CDR2 SASEGT come from the germline V gene.

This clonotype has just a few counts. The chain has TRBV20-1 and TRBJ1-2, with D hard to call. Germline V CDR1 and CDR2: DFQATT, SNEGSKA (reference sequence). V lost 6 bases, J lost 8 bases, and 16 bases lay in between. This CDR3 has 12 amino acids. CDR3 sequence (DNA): TGCAGTGCGGAACGAACAGTGGAAGGCTACACCTTC. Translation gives CSAERTVEGYTF.

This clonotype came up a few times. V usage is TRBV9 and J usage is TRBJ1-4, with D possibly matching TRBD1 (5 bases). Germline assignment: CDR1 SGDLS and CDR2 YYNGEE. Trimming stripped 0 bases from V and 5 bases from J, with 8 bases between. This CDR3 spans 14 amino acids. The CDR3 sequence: CASSVGQRNEKLFF. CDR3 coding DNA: TGTGCCAGCAGCGTAGGACAGAGGAATGAAAAACTGTTTTTT.

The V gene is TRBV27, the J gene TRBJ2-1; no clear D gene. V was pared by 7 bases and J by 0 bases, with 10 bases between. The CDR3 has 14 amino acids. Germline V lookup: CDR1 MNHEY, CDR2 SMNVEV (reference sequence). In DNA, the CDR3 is TGTGCCAGCAAGCCCCGGAGCTCCTACAATGAGCAGTTCTTC. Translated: CASKPRSSYNEQFF.

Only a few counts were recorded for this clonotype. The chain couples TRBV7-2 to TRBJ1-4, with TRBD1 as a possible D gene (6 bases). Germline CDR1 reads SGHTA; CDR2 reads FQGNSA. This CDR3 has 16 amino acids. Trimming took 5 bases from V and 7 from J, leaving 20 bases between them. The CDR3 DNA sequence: TGTGCCAGCAGCACTCGACGGCAGGGGTTGGGTGAAAAACTGTTTTTT. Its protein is CASSTRRQGLGEKLFF.

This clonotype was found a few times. This CDR3 is CSAQGRANTEAFF. As DNA, the CDR3 is TGCAGCGCCCAGGGACGGGCGAACACTGAAGCTTTCTTT. The chain has TRBV29-1 and TRBJ1-1; a possible D gene is TRBD1 (5 bases). CDR1 and CDR2 (germline): SQVTM, ANQGSEA. The CDR3 sequence is 13 residues long. Trimming stripped 7 bases from V and 1 base from J, with 13 bases between.

CDR3 region: CASSLGLAAADTQYF. The CDR3 DNA is TGTGCCAGCAGCCTGGGACTAGCGGCTGCAGATACGCAGTATTTT. This chain uses TRBV4-2 with TRBJ2-3, with 11 bases fitting TRBD2. This CDR3 contains 15 residues. J gave up 4 bases and V 4 bases, and 4 bases lay outside the gene matches. The germline V gene has CDR1 LGHNA and CDR2 YNFKEQ.

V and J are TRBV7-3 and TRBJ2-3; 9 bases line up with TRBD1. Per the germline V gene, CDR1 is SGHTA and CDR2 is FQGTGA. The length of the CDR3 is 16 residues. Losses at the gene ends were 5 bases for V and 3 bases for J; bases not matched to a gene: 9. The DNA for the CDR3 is TGTGCCAGCAGCCCCACGGACAGGGGTGAGACAGATACGCAGTATTTT. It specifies CASSPTDRGETDTQYF.

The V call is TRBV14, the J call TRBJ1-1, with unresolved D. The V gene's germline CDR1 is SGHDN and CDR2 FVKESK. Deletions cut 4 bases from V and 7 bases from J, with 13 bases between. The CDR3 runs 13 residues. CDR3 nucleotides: TGTGCCAGCAGCCCTAAGGCCGCGCGTGAAGCTTTCTTT. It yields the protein CASSPKAAREAFF.

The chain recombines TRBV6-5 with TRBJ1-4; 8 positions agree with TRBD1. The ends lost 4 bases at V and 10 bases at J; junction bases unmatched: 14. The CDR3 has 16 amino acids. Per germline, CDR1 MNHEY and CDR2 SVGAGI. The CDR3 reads CASSSLQGAKGVKLFF. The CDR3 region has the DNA TGTGCCAGCAGTTCCCTTCAGGGGGCGAAAGGCGTAAAACTGTTTTTT.

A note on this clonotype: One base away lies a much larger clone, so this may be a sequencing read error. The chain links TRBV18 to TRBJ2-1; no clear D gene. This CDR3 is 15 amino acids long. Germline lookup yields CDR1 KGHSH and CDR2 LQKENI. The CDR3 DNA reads TGTGCCGGCTCACCACTGGGTAGCTCCTACAATGAGCAGTTCTTC. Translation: CAGSPLGSSYNEQFF.

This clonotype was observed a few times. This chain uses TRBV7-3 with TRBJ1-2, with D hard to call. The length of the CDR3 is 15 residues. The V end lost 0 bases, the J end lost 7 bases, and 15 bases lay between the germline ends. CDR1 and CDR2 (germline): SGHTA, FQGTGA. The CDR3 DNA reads TGTGCCAGCAGCTTAACCTCTTCGAGGGTCGGTGGCTACACCTTC. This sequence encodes CASSLTSSRVGGYTF.

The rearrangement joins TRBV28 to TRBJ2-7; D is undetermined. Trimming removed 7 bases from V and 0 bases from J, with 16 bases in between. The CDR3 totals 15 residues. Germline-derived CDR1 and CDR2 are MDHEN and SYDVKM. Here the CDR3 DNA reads TGTGCCAGCATTCCAATTGGGGTGAGCTCCTACGAGCAGTACTTC. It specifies CASIPIGVSSYEQYF.

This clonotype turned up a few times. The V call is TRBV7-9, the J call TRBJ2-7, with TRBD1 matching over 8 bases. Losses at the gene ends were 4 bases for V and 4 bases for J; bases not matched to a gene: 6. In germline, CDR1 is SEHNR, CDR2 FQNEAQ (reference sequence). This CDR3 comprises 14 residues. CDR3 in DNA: TGTGCCAGCAGCTCTGGACAGGGACGGTACGAGCAGTACTTC. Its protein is CASSSGQGRYEQYF.

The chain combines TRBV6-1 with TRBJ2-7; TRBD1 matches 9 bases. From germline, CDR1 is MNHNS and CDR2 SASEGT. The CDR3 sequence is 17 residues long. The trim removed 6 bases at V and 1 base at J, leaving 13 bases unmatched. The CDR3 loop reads CASSLKFSGTGSYEQYF. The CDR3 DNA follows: TGTGCCAGCAGCTTGAAGTTTTCCGGGACAGGGTCCTACGAGCAGTACTTC.